A selection of T cell receptor beta chains follows, all from one sample in a study of T-cell reconstitution after alpha-beta-depleted transplantation in children. TCRdb fed the PCR reads into MiXCR, producing one record per CDR3 protein. The sample consists of approximately 400,000 distinct CDR3 sequences, 11% of them appearing once. This material consisted of PBMCs from the stem cell graft donor, taken from the stem cell graft. All receptors derive from a human donor who donated a stem cell graft to a child with acute myeloid leukemia. CDR3s include the opening cysteine and the closing phenylalanine or tryptophan. The D gene is left open where the match is weak. Only part of the rows carry a size: once, few, many, or a class if the clone is expanded.

cdr3_nt	cdr3_aa	v_call	j_call	d_call	clone_size
TGTGCCAGCAGTTACAATTGGGGAGTCGGAAACATTCAGTACTTC	CASSYNWGVGNIQYF	TRBV6-5	TRBJ2-4	.	.
TGCAGCGTTAAAAGTCAGACTAACACCGGGGAGCTGTTTTTT	CSVKSQTNTGELFF	TRBV29-1	TRBJ2-2	.	many
TGTGCCAGCAGCCCCGGACGACTAGCGGGGGGCATTGAGACCCAGTACTTC	CASSPGRLAGGIETQYF	TRBV11-3	TRBJ2-5	TRBD2	.
TGTGCCAGCAGTTCAGCCGGGGGCGCGGCGCTGTACTTC	CASSSAGGAALYF	TRBV6-5	TRBJ2-7	.	few
TGCAGTGCTACAACTAGCGGGGGGGCCCTGGCCTACAATGAGCAGTTCTTC	CSATTSGGALAYNEQFF	TRBV20-1	TRBJ2-1	TRBD2	few
TGCGCCAGCAGCACCGGACAGATAAATGAAAAACTGTTTTTT	CASSTGQINEKLFF	TRBV5-1	TRBJ1-4	.	few
TGTGCCAGCAGTTACTCGACCGGGACAGGGTGGAATTCACCCCTCCACTTT	CASSYSTGTGWNSPLHF	TRBV6-5	TRBJ1-6	TRBD1	few
TGCAGTGCTAGTTCTAGCGGGGGGGGCGTGGTTACGCAGTATTTT	CSASSSGGGVVTQYF	TRBV20-1	TRBJ2-3	TRBD2	.
TGTGCCAGCAGCCGGAGCGGGACAGGGGGCTTCAGCAATCAGCCCCAGCATTTT	CASSRSGTGGFSNQPQHF	TRBV11-2	TRBJ1-5	TRBD1	few
TGCGCCAGCAGCCAAGTTGGGGCGGGAGTGAGCAATGAGCAGTTCTTC	CASSQVGAGVSNEQFF	TRBV4-3	TRBJ2-1	TRBD2	.
TGTGCCAGCAGCCAGACAGGGGCCCAGCCCCAGCATTTT	CASSQTGAQPQHF	TRBV6-1	TRBJ1-5	TRBD1	few
TGTGCCAGCAGCTCCCGGACAGGGGCAGTTAGCACAGATACGCAGTATTTT	CASSSRTGAVSTDTQYF	TRBV7-2	TRBJ2-3	TRBD1	.
TGTGCCAGCAGTTGGGGCCGCGGGGAGCTGTTTTTT	CASSWGRGELFF	TRBV6-6	TRBJ2-2	.	.
TGCGCCAGCAGCCAAGATCACAGCTCAAACTATGGCTACACCTTC	CASSQDHSSNYGYTF	TRBV4-3	TRBJ1-2	.	few
TGTGCCATCAGCCCCGGGACAGGGGATGGGGAGACCCAGTACTTC	CAISPGTGDGETQYF	TRBV10-3	TRBJ2-5	TRBD1	many
TGCGCCAGCCGGAACGGAGCGGGAGGGTACACCGGGGAGCTGTTTTTT	CASRNGAGGYTGELFF	TRBV5-1	TRBJ2-2	TRBD2	.
TGTGCCAGCAGTTCCCGAGGGGGTTTCGAAAAACTGTTTTTT	CASSSRGGFEKLFF	TRBV27	TRBJ1-4	.	many
TGTGCCACCAGCAGAGCTGTAGGGGCCGGTACCCAGGAGACCCAGTACTTC	CATSRAVGAGTQETQYF	TRBV15	TRBJ2-5	.	.
TGCAGTGCTAGCGGAAACCCTAGCACAGATACGCAGTATTTT	CSASGNPSTDTQYF	TRBV20-1	TRBJ2-3	.	.
TGTGCCAGCAGCGGGGACGGCCACTATGGCTACACCTTC	CASSGDGHYGYTF	TRBV7-8	TRBJ1-2	.	few
TGTGCCATCAGCTTCGGGACAGGGAGGAACGAGCAGTACTTC	CAISFGTGRNEQYF	TRBV10-3	TRBJ2-7	TRBD1	few
TGTGCCAGCAGCCCCCTAGCGGGGGGAAACAATGAGCAGTTCTTC	CASSPLAGGNNEQFF	TRBV7-3	TRBJ2-1	TRBD2	few
TGCAGCGTGAAGGGGACAGACTTGAACACTGAAGCTTTCTTT	CSVKGTDLNTEAFF	TRBV29-1	TRBJ1-1	TRBD1	.
TGCAGCGGTACCGGGACAGGGATCAAAGGCACTGAAGCTTTCTTT	CSGTGTGIKGTEAFF	TRBV29-1	TRBJ1-1	TRBD1	.
TGTGCCAGCAGTTTAGCGAAGGGCGGGAGTGCTTTAGGGGAGCAGTTCTTC	CASSLAKGGSALGEQFF	TRBV12-3/TRBV12-4	TRBJ2-1	TRBD2	few
TGTGCCAGCAGCCAAGATGGAACGGGACAGGCGTTCTATGAGCAGTTCTTC	CASSQDGTGQAFYEQFF	TRBV3-1	TRBJ2-1	TRBD1	.
TGTGCCAGCAGCTTGGGACAGGGCTGGCATACGCAGTATTTT	CASSLGQGWHTQYF	TRBV5-6	TRBJ2-3	TRBD1	few
TGTGCCAGCAGTACGACAGGGGATTTGGAGACCCAGTACTTC	CASSTTGDLETQYF	TRBV27	TRBJ2-5	TRBD1	.
TGCAGCGTCGGACGGGACCATAATCAGCCCCAGCATTTT	CSVGRDHNQPQHF	TRBV29-1	TRBJ1-5	.	.
TGCGCCAGCAGCTTGACAGGGGGGACAATGAACACTGAAGCTTTCTTT	CASSLTGGTMNTEAFF	TRBV5-1	TRBJ1-1	TRBD1	many
TGTGCCAGCCGTCCCCGGGGCGAATATGGCTACACCTTC	CASRPRGEYGYTF	TRBV27	TRBJ1-2	.	.
TGTGCCAGCAAGATAACTAGCGGAGAGACCCAGTACTTC	CASKITSGETQYF	TRBV2	TRBJ2-5	TRBD2	.
TGTGCCATCAGTTCAAACGATAATGAAAAACTGTTTTTT	CAISSNDNEKLFF	TRBV10-3	TRBJ1-4	.	.
TGTGCCTGGGGGCAGGGACCAACCACTGAAGCTTTCTTT	CAWGQGPTTEAFF	TRBV30	TRBJ1-1	.	.
TGCAGCGTTCGGGGAGCTAATGAAAAAATGTTTTTT	CSVRGANEKMFF	TRBV29-1	TRBJ1-4	.	.
TGTGCCAGCAGCAGTGACCTCGGAGCTTTCTTT	CASSSDLGAFF	TRBV7-2	TRBJ1-1	.	many
TGCGCCAGCAGCCCGAGCGGGAGCACCTACAATGAGCAGTTCTTC	CASSPSGSTYNEQFF	TRBV5-1	TRBJ2-1	TRBD2	few
TGCAGTGCTAGAAGGCGGGAGGGCCCAGATACGCAGTATTTT	CSARRREGPDTQYF	TRBV20-1	TRBJ2-3	TRBD2	.
TGCGCCAGCAGTGAGATGGCAGTTAGCACAGATACGCAGTATTTT	CASSEMAVSTDTQYF	TRBV10-1	TRBJ2-3	.	few
TGTGCCAGCAGCTTACCCCCAGGGTCGTCAGTCGCTTTCTTT	CASSLPPGSSVAFF	TRBV7-9	TRBJ1-1	.	.
TGTGCCAGCAGTGAAGTCAGGGGGAACCCCGGGGAGCTGTTTTTT	CASSEVRGNPGELFF	TRBV2	TRBJ2-2	TRBD1	.